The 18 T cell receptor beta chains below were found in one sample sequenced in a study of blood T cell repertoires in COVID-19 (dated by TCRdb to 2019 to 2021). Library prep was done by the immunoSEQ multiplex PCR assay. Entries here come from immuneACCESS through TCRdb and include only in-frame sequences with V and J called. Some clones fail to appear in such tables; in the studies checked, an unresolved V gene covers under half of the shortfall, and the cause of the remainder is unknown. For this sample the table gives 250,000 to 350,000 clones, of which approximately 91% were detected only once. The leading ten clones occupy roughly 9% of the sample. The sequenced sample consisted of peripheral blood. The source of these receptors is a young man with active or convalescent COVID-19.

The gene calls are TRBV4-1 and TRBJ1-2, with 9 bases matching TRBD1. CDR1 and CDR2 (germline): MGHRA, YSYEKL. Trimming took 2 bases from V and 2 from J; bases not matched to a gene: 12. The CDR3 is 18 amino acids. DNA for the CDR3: TGCGCCAGCAGCCAACCCCCGTCCGGGACAGGGCGGAACTATGGCTACACCTTC. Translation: CASSQPPSGTGRNYGYTF.

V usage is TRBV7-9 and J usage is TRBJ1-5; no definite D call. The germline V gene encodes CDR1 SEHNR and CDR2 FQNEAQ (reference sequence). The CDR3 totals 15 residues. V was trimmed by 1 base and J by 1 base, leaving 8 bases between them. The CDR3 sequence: CASSLDETSNQPQHF. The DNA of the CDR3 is TGTGCCAGCAGCTTAGACGAGACAAGCAATCAGCCCCAGCATTTT.

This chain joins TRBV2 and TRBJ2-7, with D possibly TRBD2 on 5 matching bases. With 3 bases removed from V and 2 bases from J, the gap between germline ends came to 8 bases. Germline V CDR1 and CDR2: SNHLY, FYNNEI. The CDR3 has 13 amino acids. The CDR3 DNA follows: TGTGCCAGCAGTGACGAGGGCGCCTACGAGCAGTACTTC. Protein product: CASSDEGAYEQYF.

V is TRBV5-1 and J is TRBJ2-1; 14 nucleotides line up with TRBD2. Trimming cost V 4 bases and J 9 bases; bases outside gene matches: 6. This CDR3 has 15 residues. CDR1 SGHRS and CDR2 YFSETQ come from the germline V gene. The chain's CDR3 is CASSVTSGGAVEQFF. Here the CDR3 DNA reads TGCGCCAGCAGCGTGACTAGCGGGGGGGCGGTTGAGCAGTTCTTC.

DNA of the CDR3: TGTGCCAGCAGTTTGACTGCAGAAGGGGAAGGGAGCAATCAGCCCCAGCATTTT. Protein product: CASSLTAEGEGSNQPQHF. This rearrangement joins TRBV27 to TRBJ1-5; tentative D call: TRBD1 (5 bases). This CDR3 comprises 18 residues. Per the germline V gene, CDR1 is MNHEY and CDR2 is SMNVEV (reference sequence). Between the trimmed V and J ends, which lost 3 bases and 1 base, there was a span of 19 bases.

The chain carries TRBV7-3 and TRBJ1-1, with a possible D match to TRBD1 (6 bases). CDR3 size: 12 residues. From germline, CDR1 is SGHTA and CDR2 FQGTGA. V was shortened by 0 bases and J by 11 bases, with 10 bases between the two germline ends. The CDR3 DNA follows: TGTGCCAGCAGCTTAACGGGGGGGCCTGCTTTCTTT. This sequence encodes CASSLTGGPAFF.

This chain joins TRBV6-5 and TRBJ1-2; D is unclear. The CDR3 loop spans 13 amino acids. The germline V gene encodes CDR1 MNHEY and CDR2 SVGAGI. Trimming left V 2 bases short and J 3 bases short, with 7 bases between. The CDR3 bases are TGTGCCAGCAGTTACGACACCGACTATGGCTACACCTTC. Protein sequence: CASSYDTDYGYTF.

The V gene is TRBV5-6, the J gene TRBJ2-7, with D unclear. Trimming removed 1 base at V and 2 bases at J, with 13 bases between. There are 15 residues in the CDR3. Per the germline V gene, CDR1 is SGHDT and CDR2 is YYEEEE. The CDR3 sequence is CASSLTSVTAYEQYF. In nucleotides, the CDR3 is TGTGCCAGCAGCTTGACGAGCGTAACCGCCTACGAGCAGTACTTC.

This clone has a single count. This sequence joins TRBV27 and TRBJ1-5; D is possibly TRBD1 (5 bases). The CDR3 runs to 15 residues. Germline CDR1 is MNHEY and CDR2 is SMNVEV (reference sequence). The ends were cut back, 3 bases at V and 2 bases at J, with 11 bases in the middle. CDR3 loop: CASSLEGGGNQPQHF. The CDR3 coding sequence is TGTGCCAGCAGTTTGGAGGGAGGGGGCAATCAGCCCCAGCATTTT.

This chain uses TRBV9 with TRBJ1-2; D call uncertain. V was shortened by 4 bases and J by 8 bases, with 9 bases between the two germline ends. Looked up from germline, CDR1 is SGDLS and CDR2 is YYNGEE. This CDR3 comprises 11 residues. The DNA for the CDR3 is TGTGCCAGCAGCAGGGAGATCGGCTACACCTTC. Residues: CASSREIGYTF.

For the CDR3, the DNA is TGTGCCAGCAGCTTGGGGTCGAACGGAGAGACCCAGTACTTC. Translating it yields CASSLGSNGETQYF. This chain connects TRBV5-6 to TRBJ2-5; D is unresolved. Germline values: CDR1 SGHDT, CDR2 YYEEEE. The V gene lost 0 bases and the J gene lost 4 bases, with 10 bases spanning the gap. There are 14 residues in the CDR3.

The CDR3: CASGKLVVAKNIQYF. In DNA form, the CDR3 reads TGTGCCAGCGGAAAACTAGTTGTAGCCAAAAACATTCAGTACTTC. The genes are TRBV21-1 and TRBJ2-4; TRBD2, the table's D call, lacks a check against the DNA. TRBV21-1 is noted as a pseudogene. The CDR3 is 15 amino acids.

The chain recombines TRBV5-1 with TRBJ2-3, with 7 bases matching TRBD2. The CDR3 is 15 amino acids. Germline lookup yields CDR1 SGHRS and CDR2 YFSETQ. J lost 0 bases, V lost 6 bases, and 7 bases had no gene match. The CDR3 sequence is CASNSIGGSTDTQYF. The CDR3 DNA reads TGCGCCAGCAATTCGATCGGGGGGAGCACAGATACGCAGTATTTT. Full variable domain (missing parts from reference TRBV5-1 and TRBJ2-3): KAGVTQTPRYLIKTRGQQVTLSCSPISGHRSVSWYQQTPGQGLQFLFEYFSETQRNKGNFPGRFSGRQFSNSRSEMNVSTLELGDSALYLCASNSIGGSTDTQYFGPGTRLTVL.

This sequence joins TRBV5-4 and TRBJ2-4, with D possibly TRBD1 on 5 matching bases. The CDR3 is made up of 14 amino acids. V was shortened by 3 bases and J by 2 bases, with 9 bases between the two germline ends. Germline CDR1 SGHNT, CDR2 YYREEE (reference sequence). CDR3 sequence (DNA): TGTGCCAGCAGCTCTCCAGGGTCCAAAAACATTCAGTACTTC. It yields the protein CASSSPGSKNIQYF. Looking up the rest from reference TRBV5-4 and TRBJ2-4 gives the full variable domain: ETGVTQSPTHLIKTRGQQVTLRCSSQSGHNTVSWYQQALGQGPQFIFQYYREEENGRGNFPPRFSGLQFPNYSSELNVNALELDDSALYLCASSSPGSKNIQYFGAGTRLSVL.

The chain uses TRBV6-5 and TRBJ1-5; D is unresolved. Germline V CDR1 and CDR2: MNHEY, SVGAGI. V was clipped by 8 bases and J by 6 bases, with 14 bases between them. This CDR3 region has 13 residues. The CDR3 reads CASRSVPSQPQHF. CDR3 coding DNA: TGTGCCAGCCGATCAGTACCCTCTCAGCCCCAGCATTTT.

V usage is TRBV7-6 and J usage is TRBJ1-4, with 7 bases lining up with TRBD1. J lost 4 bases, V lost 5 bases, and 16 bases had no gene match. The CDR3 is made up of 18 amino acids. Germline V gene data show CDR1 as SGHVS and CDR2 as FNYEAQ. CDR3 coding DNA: TGTGCCAGCAGCCCAGGGGACAGATCCAAGTCTAATAATGAAAAACTGTTTTTT. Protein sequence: CASSPGDRSKSNNEKLFF.

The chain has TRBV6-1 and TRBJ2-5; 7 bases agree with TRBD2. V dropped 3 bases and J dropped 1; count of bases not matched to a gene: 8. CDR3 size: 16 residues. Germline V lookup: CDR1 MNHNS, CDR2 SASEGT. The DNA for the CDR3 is TGTGCCAGCAGTGACGTTGCGGGGGACCTCCAAGAGACCCAGTACTTC. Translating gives CASSDVAGDLQETQYF.

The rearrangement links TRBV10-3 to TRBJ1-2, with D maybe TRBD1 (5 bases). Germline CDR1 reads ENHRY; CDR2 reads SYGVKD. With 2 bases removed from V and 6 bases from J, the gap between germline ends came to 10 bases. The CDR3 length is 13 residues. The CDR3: CAISEQGGHGYTF. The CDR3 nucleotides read TGTGCCATCAGTGAGCAGGGAGGTCATGGCTACACCTTC.